This T cell receptor (beta chain) was identified during a study of response to subunit inactivated influenza vaccine (dated 2018 in TCRdb). Regarding the study in general: Deep quantitative profiling of the T cell receptor repertoire was used in the study to follow responses to a trivalent subunit inactivated influenza vaccine. The study at large found these results: The authors suggested that each seasonal influenza vaccination may recruit only a limited number of new T cells.

Concerning this clonotype: The antigen this receptor binds is unknown. Per-base qualities were not stored, and no clone one base away is much larger.

Receptors were amplified or captured by RT-PCR. The run used an Illumina HiSeq 2500. TCRdb handled the public reads itself, with Q25 trimming in fastp and clone calling in MiXCR, and kept productive beta chains. A single entry per CDR3 protein holds the most common genes and DNA from its merged rows. The table for this sample lists about 540,000 distinct CDR3 sequences; under 25% of them were counted only once. The ten largest clones represent 2.5% to 3% of the sample. CDR1 KGHSH and CDR2 LQKENI are derived from the germline V gene. CDR3 length: 15 amino acids, cysteine to phenylalanine. Solely the CDR3 DNA is kept, with 45 bases framed from the first base. Germline trimming: 2 bases from V, 7 bases from J; junction bases outside gene matches: 10. The same data also contributed to another study, on T cells expressing NK-cell markers. As the second publication notes: TCR beta cDNA libraries were prepared using 5'RACE template switching, which introduced a universal primer site and unique molecular identifiers. TCR beta-chain repertoires were profiled in sorted CD3+CD56+NKG2C+, CD3+CD56+NKG2C- and CD3+CD56-NKG2C+ T-cell subsets from several donors. Among the eight sequenced donors, only one was HCMV-seronegative, while the other seven were HCMV-seropositive. To restrict sorting to alphabetaTCR-expressing T cells, an anti-gammadeltaTCR antibody was added in several experiments. In more than five donors, the dominant CD3+CD56+NKG2C+ clonotypes were found to rank among the top 10 CD8+ clonotypes and to make up roughly 1.0-7.5% of CD8+ T cells. Those dominant clonotypes were again the most abundant among CD3+CD56-NKG2C+ cells in a handful of donors, at about 28.3-65%. It remained unclear whether the expanded NKG2C-expressing T cell clones were specific for HCMV antigens. Randomly selected healthy volunteers, three men and five women, were used as the eight sequenced donors. HCMV-specific IgG was detected in serum with a commercial ELISA kit to determine HCMV serostatus. Ficoll density gradient centrifugation was used to isolate peripheral blood mononuclear cells from blood. Magnetic immunoseparation with Miltenyi isolation kits was used to isolate CD4+ and CD8+ T cells from PBMC. cDNA synthesis was primed from the TCR beta constant segment and was followed by two successive PCR amplification steps. The libraries were sequenced on Illumina HiSeq 2000/2500, MiSeq or NextSeq, producing 2 x 150 bp reads. MIGEC was used to demultiplex reads and group the reads by UMI, and MiTCR was used to assemble and quantify clonotypes. To remove erroneous sequences, TCR cDNA sequences were retained only when supported by two or more reads. Downstream repertoire analysis used the tcR package, and clonotypes were matched across fractions by CDR3 nucleotide sequence plus V segment. Antigen specificity was annotated against VDJdb with VDJmatch, allowing one amino acid substitution in CDR3.

This TCR derives from a man in his forties or fifties who received an inactivated influenza vaccine. Donor details come from another sample of the same person, matched by shared clones. Sequencing was performed on CD4+ T cells sorted from PBMCs, taken approximately 12 days after vaccination. The rearranged chain carries TRBV18 and TRBJ1-2; 7 central bases correspond to TRBD1. This receptor carries the CDR3 CASSPGATGSGGYTF. The nucleotide sequence is TGTGCCAGCTCACCAGGGGCGACAGGGTCTGGTGGCTACACCTTC.